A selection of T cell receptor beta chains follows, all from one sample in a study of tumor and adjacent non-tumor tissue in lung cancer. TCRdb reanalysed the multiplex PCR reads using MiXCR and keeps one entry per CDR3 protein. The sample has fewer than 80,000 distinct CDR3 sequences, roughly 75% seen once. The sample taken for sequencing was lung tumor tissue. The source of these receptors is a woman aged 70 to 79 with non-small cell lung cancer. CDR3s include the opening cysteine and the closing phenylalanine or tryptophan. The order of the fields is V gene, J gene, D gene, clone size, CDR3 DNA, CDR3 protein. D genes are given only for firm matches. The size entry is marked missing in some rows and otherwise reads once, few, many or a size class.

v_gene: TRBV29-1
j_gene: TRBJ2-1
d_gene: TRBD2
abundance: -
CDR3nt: TGCGGCGTTGAAGACTGGCTAGCGGCCGACAATGAGCAGTTCTTC
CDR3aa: CGVEDWLAADNEQFF

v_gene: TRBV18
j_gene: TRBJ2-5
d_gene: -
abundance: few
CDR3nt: TGTGCCAGCCCACCAGCGGACGAGACCCAGTACTTC
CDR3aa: CASPPADETQYF

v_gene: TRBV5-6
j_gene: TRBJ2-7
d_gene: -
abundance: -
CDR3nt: TGTGCCAGCAGCCTGGGGGACTCTATCTATGAGCAGTACTTC
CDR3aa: CASSLGDSIYEQYF

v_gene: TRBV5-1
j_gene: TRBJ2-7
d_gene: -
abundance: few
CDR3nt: TGCGCCAGTATGGAGAGTGGGAGGGGGGGTACCTACGAGCAGTACTTC
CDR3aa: CASMESGRGGTYEQYF

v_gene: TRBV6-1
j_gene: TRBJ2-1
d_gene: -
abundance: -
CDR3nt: TGTGCCAACAGTCCGATCTACAATGAGCAGTTTTTC
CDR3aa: CANSPIYNEQFF

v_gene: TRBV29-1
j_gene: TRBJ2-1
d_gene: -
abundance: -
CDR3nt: TGCAACGCACAACATGGGGCTAGAGATAATGAGCAGTTCTTC
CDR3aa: CNAQHGARDNEQFF

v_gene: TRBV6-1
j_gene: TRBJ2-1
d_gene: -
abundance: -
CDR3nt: TGTGCCAGCAGTGAAACTGACACCTACAATGAGCAGTTCTTC
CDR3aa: CASSETDTYNEQFF

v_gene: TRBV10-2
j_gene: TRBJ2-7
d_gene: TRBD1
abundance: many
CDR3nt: TGCGCCAGCCTTTCCGGGACAGGGACCTACGAGCAGTACTTC
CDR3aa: CASLSGTGTYEQYF

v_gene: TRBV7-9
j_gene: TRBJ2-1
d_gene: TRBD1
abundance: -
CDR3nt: TGTGCCAACAGCCCGAGGACAGGGGGGTACAATGAGCAGTTCTTC
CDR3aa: CANSPRTGGYNEQFF

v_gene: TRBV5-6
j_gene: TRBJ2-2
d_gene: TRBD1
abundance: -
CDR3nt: TGTGCCAGCAGCGTGACAGGGGGTTGGACCGGGGAGTTGTTTTTT
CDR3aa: CASSVTGGWTGELFF

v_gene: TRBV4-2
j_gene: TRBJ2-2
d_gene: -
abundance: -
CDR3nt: TGTGCCAGCAGCCAAGATTGGGACACGAACGCCCGGGAGCTGTTTTTT
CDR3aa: CASSQDWDTNARELFF

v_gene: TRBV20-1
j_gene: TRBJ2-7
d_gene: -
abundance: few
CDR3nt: TGCAGTGCGCCACCGCAGAGCTCCTACGAGCAGTACTTC
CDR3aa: CSAPPQSSYEQYF

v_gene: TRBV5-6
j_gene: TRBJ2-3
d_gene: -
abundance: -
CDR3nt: TGTGCCAGCAGCTTTTACGGGTCGGTGGATACCCAGTATTTT
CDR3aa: CASSFYGSVDTQYF

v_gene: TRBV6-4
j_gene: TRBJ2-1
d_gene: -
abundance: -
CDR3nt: TGTGCCAGCAGCTGGGGCAGGGAAAATGAGCACTTCTTC
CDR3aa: CASSWGRENEHFF

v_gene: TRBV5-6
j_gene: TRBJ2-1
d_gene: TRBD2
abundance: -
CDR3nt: TGTGCCAGCAGCTTCAGGGTAGCGGGGGAGCATAAGACGAACAATGAGCAGTTCTTC
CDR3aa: CASSFRVAGEHKTNNEQFF

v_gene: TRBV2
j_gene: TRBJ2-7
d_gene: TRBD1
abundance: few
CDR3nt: TGTGCCATAGACAGGGATACCTACGAGCAGTACTTC
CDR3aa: CAIDRDTYEQYF

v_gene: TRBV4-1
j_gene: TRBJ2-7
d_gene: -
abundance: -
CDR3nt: TGCGTCAGCAGCCCGACACCAGGCTACGAGCAGTACTTC
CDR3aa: CVSSPTPGYEQYF

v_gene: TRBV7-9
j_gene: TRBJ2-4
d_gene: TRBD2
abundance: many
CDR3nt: TGTGCCAGCAGCTCAGGGACTAGCCGATCGGTTCAGTACTTC
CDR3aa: CASSSGTSRSVQYF

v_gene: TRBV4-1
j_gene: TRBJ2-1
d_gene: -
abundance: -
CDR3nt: TGCGCCAGCAGCCAAGATCTACAGCTAGCAGCGCCTCACAATGAGCAGTTCTTC
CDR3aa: CASSQDLQLAAPHNEQFF

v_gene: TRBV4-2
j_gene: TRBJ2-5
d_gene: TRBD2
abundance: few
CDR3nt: TGTGACAGCAGCCAGGCTAGCGGGCCCAACCAAGAGACACAGTACTTC
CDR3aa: CDSSQASGPNQETQYF

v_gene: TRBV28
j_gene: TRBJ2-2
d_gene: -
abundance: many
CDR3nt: TGTGCCAGCAGTTCGTATACAGGGTGGGGCACCGGGGAGCTGTTTTTT
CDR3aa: CASSSYTGWGTGELFF

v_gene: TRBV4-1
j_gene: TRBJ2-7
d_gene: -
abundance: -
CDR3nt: TGCGCCATCAGCCAAATCGGACTCCCTGCGAATAAGCAGTACTTC
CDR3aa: CAISQIGLPANKQYF

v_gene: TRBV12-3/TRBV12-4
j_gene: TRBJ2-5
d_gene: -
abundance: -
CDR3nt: TGTGCCAGCAGTTCGACTAACGGGAGACAACAGGAGAGCCAGTACTTC
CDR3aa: CASSSTNGRQQESQYF

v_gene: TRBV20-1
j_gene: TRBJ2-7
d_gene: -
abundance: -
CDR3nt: TGCAGCGCGGGATCTACCGGGACTCTACAGTACTTT
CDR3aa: CSAGSTGTLQYF

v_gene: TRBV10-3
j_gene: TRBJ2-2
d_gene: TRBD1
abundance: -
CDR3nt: TGTGCCATCACTGATACAGGGGGTGCCCGGACCGGGGAGCTGTTTTTT
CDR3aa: CAITDTGGARTGELFF

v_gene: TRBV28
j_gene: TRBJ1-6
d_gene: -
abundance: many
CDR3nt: TGTGCCAGCAGTGAGCGGGGGGAGAATTCACCCCTCCACTTT
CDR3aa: CASSERGENSPLHF

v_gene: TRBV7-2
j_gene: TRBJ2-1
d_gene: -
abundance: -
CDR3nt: TGTGCCAGCAGCTTAGGTTTGCGGGACAATGAGCAGTTCTTC
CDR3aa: CASSLGLRDNEQFF

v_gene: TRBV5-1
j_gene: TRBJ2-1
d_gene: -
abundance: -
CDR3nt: TGCGCCAGCAGCTATACAACTGGAGCGGGTCCGGACAATGAGCAGTTCTTC
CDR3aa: CASSYTTGAGPDNEQFF

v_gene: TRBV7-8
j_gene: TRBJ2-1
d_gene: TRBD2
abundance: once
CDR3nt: TGTGCCGGCAGCTTATTGGGACTAGTAGGGAATGGGCAGTTCTTC
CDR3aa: CAGSLLGLVGNGQFF

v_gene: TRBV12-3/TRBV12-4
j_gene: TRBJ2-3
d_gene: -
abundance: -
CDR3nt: TGTGCCAGCGGTTTAACGCCCTATATCCCTAGCACAGATACGCAGTATTTT
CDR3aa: CASGLTPYIPSTDTQYF

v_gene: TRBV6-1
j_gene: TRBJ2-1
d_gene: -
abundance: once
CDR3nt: TGTGCCGGCAGGACCCTAACGGAAGCAAGGGGAAATGAGCAGTTCTTC
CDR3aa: CAGRTLTEARGNEQFF

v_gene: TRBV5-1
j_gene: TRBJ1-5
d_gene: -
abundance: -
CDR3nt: TGCGCCAGCAGTGTGGAGGGCAGGGAGGGACGGCCCCAGCATTTT
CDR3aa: CASSVEGREGRPQHF

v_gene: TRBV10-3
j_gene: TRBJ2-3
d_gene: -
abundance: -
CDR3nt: TGTGCCATCAGTGTATCATGCCCAAAAGAAGATATGCAGTATTTT
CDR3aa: CAISVSCPKEDMQYF

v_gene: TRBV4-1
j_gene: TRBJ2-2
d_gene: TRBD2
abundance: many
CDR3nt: TGCGCCGGCAGCCAAGCGGTGACTAGCGGGATCTCGGGGGAGCTGTTTTTT
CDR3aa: CAGSQAVTSGISGELFF

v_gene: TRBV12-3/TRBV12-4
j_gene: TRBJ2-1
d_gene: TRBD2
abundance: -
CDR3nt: TGTGCAAGCAGCAAGGCTAGCGGGAGTCTCCATGAGCAGTTCTTC
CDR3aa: CASSKASGSLHEQFF

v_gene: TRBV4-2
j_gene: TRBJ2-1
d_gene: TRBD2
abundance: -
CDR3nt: TGTGCCAGCAGGCCGACTGGCGGGAGTGTGATTCCCTACAATGAGAAGCTCTTC
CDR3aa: CASRPTGGSVIPYNEKLF